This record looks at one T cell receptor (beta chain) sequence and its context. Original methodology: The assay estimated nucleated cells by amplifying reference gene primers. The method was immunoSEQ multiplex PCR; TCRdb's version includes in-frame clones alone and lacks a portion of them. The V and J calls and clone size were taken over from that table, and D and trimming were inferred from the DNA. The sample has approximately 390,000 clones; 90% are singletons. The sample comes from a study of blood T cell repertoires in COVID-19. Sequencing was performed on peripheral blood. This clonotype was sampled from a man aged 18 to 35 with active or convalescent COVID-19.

The DNA of the CDR3 is TGTGCCAGCAGCCATGTAGCCCCTCTTCCTGGACAGCAGAACACCGGGGAGCTGTTTTTT. This translates into CASSHVAPLPGQQNTGELFF. This chain connects TRBV6-6 to TRBJ2-2; D is possibly TRBD1 (6 bases). Germline CDR1 and CDR2: MNHNY and SVGAGI (reference sequence). The CDR3 contains 20 residues. V dropped 6 bases and J dropped 1 base, with 27 bases sitting between them.